This passage covers 27 T cell receptor beta chains from one sample sequenced in a study of blood T cell repertoires in COVID-19. Sequenced by immunoSEQ multiplex PCR; TCRdb stores in-frame clones only, minus some. This sample carries 200,000 to 250,000 clones, about 81% of them seen once, and the ten largest clones take 7.5% to 9.5%. The specimen sequenced was peripheral blood. The receptors were sampled from a woman older than 75 with COVID-19, enrolled during active disease.

As for this clone: The junction shows a germline mismatch at one end, possibly a read error. This chain uses TRBV7-7 with TRBJ2-1, with unresolved D. CDR1 SSHAT and CDR2 FNYEAQ come from the germline V gene (reference sequence). The CDR3 totals 15 residues. CDR3 DNA: TGTGCTAGCAGCACCGGTACAGTCAAGTACAATGAGCAGTTCTTC. This codes for CASSTGTVKYNEQFF.

This chain uses TRBV9 with TRBJ2-2, with TRBD2 matching over 11 bases. V shed 4 bases, J shed 7 bases, and the junction held 9 bases outside the gene matches. Germline CDR1 is SGDLS and CDR2 is YYNGEE. This CDR3 comprises 16 residues. The CDR3 DNA reads TGTGCCAGCAGCCCAATAGCGGGAGGGCCCATCGGGGAGCTGTTTTTT. Amino acids: CASSPIAGGPIGELFF.

This chain joins TRBV18 and TRBJ2-7, with a possible D match to TRBD1 (6 bases). Deletions cut 0 bases from V and 1 base from J, with 10 bases between. The CDR3 extends over 15 amino acids. Germline V gene sequence: CDR1 KGHSH, CDR2 LQKENI. CDR3 sequence: CASSPPTGQSYEQYF. The CDR3 DNA sequence: TGTGCCAGCTCACCACCAACAGGGCAATCCTACGAGCAGTACTTC.

CDR3 in amino acids: CASGLPLQRGSSYEQFF. As DNA, the CDR3 is TGTGCTAGTGGTTTGCCGCTACAGCGGGGGTCTTCGTATGAGCAGTTCTTC. The V call is TRBV12-5, the J call TRBJ2-1, with 8 bases identical to TRBD2. Trimming took 2 bases from V and 8 from J; bases not matched to a gene: 14. Germline V CDR1 and CDR2: LGHNT, FRNRAP. The CDR3 spans 17 residues. The complete variable domain, with remaining parts taken from reference TRBV12-5 and TRBJ2-1, reads DARVTQTPRHKVTEMGQEVTMRCQPILGHNTVFWYRQTMMQGLELLAYFRNRAPLDDSGMPKDRFSAEMPDATLATLKIQPSEPRDSAVYFCASGLPLQRGSSYEQFFGPGTRLTVL.

This chain uses TRBV14 with TRBJ2-5; weak D call: TRBD2 (6 bases). Germline V lookup: CDR1 SGHDN, CDR2 FVKESK. The CDR3 consists of 15 residues. The germline V and J ends were trimmed by 4 bases and 2 bases, with 14 bases remaining between them. The CDR3: CASSRRGGPQETQYF. As DNA, the CDR3 is TGTGCCAGCAGCCGACGTGGAGGGCCTCAAGAGACCCAGTACTTC.

V is TRBV30 and J is TRBJ1-1; D perhaps matches TRBD1 (6 bases). Germline values: CDR1 GTSNPN, CDR2 SVGIG (reference sequence). This CDR3 spans 13 amino acids. V lost 4 bases, J lost 7 bases, and 16 bases lay in between. The CDR3 protein is CAWMSWGRSEAFF. The CDR3 DNA follows: TGTGCCTGGATGTCGTGGGGGCGGAGTGAAGCTTTCTTT.

The genes are TRBV18 and TRBJ1-2; 10 nucleotides match TRBD1. V dropped 7 bases and J dropped 7; count of bases not matched to a gene: 9. CDR3 length: 14 residues. Germline V gene sequence: CDR1 KGHSH, CDR2 LQKENI. CDR3 in amino acids: CASYAGTGVSGYTF. CDR3 DNA sequence: TGTGCCAGCTATGCCGGGACAGGGGTGTCTGGCTACACCTTC.

The table lists this clone with a few counts. The V call is TRBV5-1, the J call TRBJ1-2; D ambiguous. This CDR3 region has 15 residues. Trimming took off 0 bases at V and 2 bases at J, with 11 bases between the two ends. CDR1 SGHRS and CDR2 YFSETQ come from the germline V gene. This chain's CDR3 is CASSLVLSGNYGYTF. The CDR3 DNA sequence: TGCGCCAGCAGCTTGGTCCTGTCCGGGAACTATGGCTACACCTTC.

This sequence joins TRBV5-4 and TRBJ2-2; D is possibly TRBD2 (5 bases). The V gene's germline CDR1 is SGHNT and CDR2 YYREEE (reference sequence). This CDR3 has 15 amino acids. V was pared by 3 bases and J by 8 bases, with 17 bases between. CDR3 amino acids: CASSSYTQRTGELFF. The CDR3 region has the DNA TGTGCCAGCAGCTCATATACCCAGAGGACTGGGGAGCTGTTTTTT.

For this clone: A junction boundary mismatches the germline segment, possibly from a read error. This CDR3 reads CASSQIRDSWLF. CDR3 nucleotides: TGTGCCAGCAGCCAAATCCGGGACTCGTGGCTCTTC. The chain joins TRBV5-4 to TRBJ2-1; D possibly corresponds to TRBD2 (6 bases). CDR1 and CDR2 from the germline V gene are SGHNT and YYREEE (reference sequence). The CDR3 is 12 amino acids.

The genes are TRBV2 and TRBJ2-1; a possible D gene is TRBD2 (5 bases). The CDR3 spans 12 residues. Trimming took off 6 bases at V and 15 bases at J, with 18 bases between the two ends. From germline, CDR1 is SNHLY and CDR2 FYNNEI. CDR3 coding DNA: TGTGCCAGCAGATTGAGGACCGACGAGGGGTTCTTC. Protein: CASRLRTDEGFF.

The gene calls are TRBV28 and TRBJ1-4; D ambiguous. CDR1 is MDHEN and CDR2 is SYDVKM in the germline V gene. The V and J ends lost 5 bases and 8 bases respectively, with 12 bases between them. The CDR3 spans 13 residues. The CDR3 sequence is CASSPFGGEKLFF. The CDR3 region has the DNA TGTGCCAGCAGTCCCTTCGGAGGGGAAAAACTGTTTTTT.

This chain uses TRBV5-1 with TRBJ1-2; TRBD1 matches 7 bases. The trim removed 2 bases at V and 8 bases at J, leaving 6 bases unmatched. Germline V gene sequence: CDR1 SGHRS, CDR2 YFSETQ. CDR3 length equals 13 residues. For the CDR3, the DNA is TGCGCCAGCAGCTTTAGACAGGGTACGGGCTACACCTTC. This translates into CASSFRQGTGYTF. The entire variable domain, with the rest obtained from reference TRBV5-1 and TRBJ1-2, is as follows: KAGVTQTPRYLIKTRGQQVTLSCSPISGHRSVSWYQQTPGQGLQFLFEYFSETQRNKGNFPGRFSGRQFSNSRSEMNVSTLELGDSALYLCASSFRQGTGYTFGSGTRLTVV.

This chain uses TRBV7-6 with TRBJ1-6, with a tentative D call TRBD1 (6 bases). CDR3 size: 15 residues. V lost 4 bases and J lost 6, with 13 bases in between. Per the germline V gene, CDR1 is SGHVS and CDR2 is FNYEAQ. The DNA for the CDR3 is TGTGCCAGCAGCTACGCTTTGGGGGCTAATTCACCCCTCCACTTT. Its translation is CASSYALGANSPLHF.

This chain uses TRBV7-6 with TRBJ2-3; D is possibly TRBD1 (6 bases). In germline, CDR1 is SGHVS, CDR2 FNYEAQ. CDR3 length: 15 amino acids. Trimming took 3 bases from V and 1 from J, leaving 11 bases between them. The CDR3 loop is CASSFTAGGTDTQYF. The CDR3 DNA is TGTGCCAGCAGCTTTACGGCAGGGGGCACAGATACGCAGTATTTT. Combining the CDR3 with reference TRBV7-6 and TRBJ2-3 gives the whole variable domain GAGVSQSPRYKVTKRGQDVALRCDPISGHVSLYWYRQALGQGPEFLTYFNYEAQQDKSGLPNDRFSAERPEGSISTLTIQRTEQRDSAMYRCASSFTAGGTDTQYFGPGTRLTVL.

The rearrangement joins TRBV19 to TRBJ2-3; 8 positions agree with TRBD2. CDR3 length: 14 amino acids. The germline CDR1 and CDR2 sequences are LNHDA and SQIVND (reference sequence). Unmatched junction bases numbered 5, after V lost 7 bases and J lost 2 bases. CDR3 sequence (DNA): TGTGCCAGTACAAGCGGGGGACCCACAGATACGCAGTATTTT. This translates into CASTSGGPTDTQYF.

The chain has TRBV11-2 and TRBJ1-1, with a tentative D call TRBD1 (5 bases). Trimming took off 5 bases at V and 3 bases at J, with 16 bases between the two ends. This CDR3 has 15 residues. CDR1 SGHAT and CDR2 FQNNGV come from the germline V gene. CDR3 region: CASSAGGRGHTEAFF. In DNA form, the CDR3 reads TGTGCCAGCAGCGCGGGGGGGAGGGGACACACTGAAGCTTTCTTT.

The chain employs TRBV28 and TRBJ2-5, with 7 nucleotides matching TRBD1. The germline gives CDR1 MDHEN, CDR2 SYDVKM. Trimming at V came to 3 bases and at J to 1 base, leaving 5 bases not matched to a gene. The CDR3 covers 15 residues. DNA for the CDR3: TGTGCCAGCAGTTTTAAGGGGGCCTTCCAAGAGACCCAGTACTTC. It translates to CASSFKGAFQETQYF. Complete variable domain (other parts from reference TRBV28 and TRBJ2-5): DVKVTQSSRYLVKRTGEKVFLECVQDMDHENMFWYRQDPGLGLRLIYFSYDVKMKEKGDIPEGYSVSREKKERFSLILESASTNQTSMYLCASSFKGAFQETQYFGPGTRLLVL.

V usage is TRBV7-2 and J usage is TRBJ2-7; unclear D gene. The length of the CDR3 is 13 residues. Trimming stripped 4 bases from V and 5 bases from J, with 12 bases between. The germline V gene has CDR1 SGHTA and CDR2 FQGNSA. The CDR3 spells CASSSHPRDEQYF. CDR3 DNA sequence: TGTGCCAGCAGCTCCCATCCGCGTGACGAGCAGTACTTC.

This chain connects TRBV6-4 to TRBJ1-6; maybe TRBD1 (6 bases). The germline gives CDR1 MRHNA, CDR2 SNTAGT. The V gene lost 0 bases and the J gene lost 5 bases, with 8 bases spanning the gap. The CDR3 length is 15 residues. CDR3 in DNA: TGTGCCAGCAGTGACTCCCCAGGGGATAATTCACCCCTCCACTTT. Its protein is CASSDSPGDNSPLHF.

The V call is TRBV11-3, the J call TRBJ2-2; the match to TRBD1 covers 8 bases. The CDR3 extends over 15 amino acids. V lost 2 bases to trimming and J lost 7 bases; unmatched junction nucleotides: 6. CDR1 SGHNT and CDR2 YENEEA come from the germline V gene. CDR3 nucleotides: TGTGCCAGCAGCTTAACGGACAGGGCGGACGGGGAGCTGTTTTTT. Protein product: CASSLTDRADGELFF. The complete variable domain, with remaining parts taken from reference TRBV11-3 and TRBJ2-2, reads EAGVVQSPRYKIIEKKQPVAFWCNPISGHNTLYWYLQNLGQGPELLIRYENEEAVDDSQLPKDRFSAERLKGVDSTLKIQPAELGDSAVYLCASSLTDRADGELFFGEGSRLTVL.

The genes are TRBV25-1 and TRBJ1-1, with 8 bases matching TRBD1. Looked up from germline, CDR1 is MGHDK and CDR2 is SYGVNS. The J segment lost 11 bases and the V segment lost 2 bases, leaving 7 bases of the junction unmatched. CDR3 length: 13 amino acids. CDR3 region: CASSEANRGWAFF. The CDR3 region has the DNA TGTGCCAGCAGTGAAGCCAACAGGGGGTGGGCTTTCTTT.

The rearrangement links TRBV30 to TRBJ2-7; D not resolved. The V end was cut by 2 bases, the J end by 3 bases, with 8 bases between. This CDR3 spans 12 amino acids. The germline V gene has CDR1 GTSNPN and CDR2 SVGIG (reference sequence). CDR3 bases: TGTGCCTGGAGTACTTCCTACTACGAGCAGTACTTC. Its translation is CAWSTSYYEQYF.

The sample holds a few counts of this clone. This chain joins TRBV11-2 and TRBJ1-4, with D possibly matching TRBD1 (5 bases). CDR1 and CDR2 from the germline V gene are SGHAT and FQNNGV. Trimming pared 3 bases from V and 8 bases from J, leaving 13 bases between. The CDR3 runs to 14 residues. CDR3 nucleotide sequence: TGTGCCAGCAGCTTCGAGTGGGGCTGGGAAAAACTGTTTTTT. The encoded protein is CASSFEWGWEKLFF.

The J gene is TRBJ2-5, the V gene TRBV7-2, with 13 bases aligning to TRBD2. Germline V gene sequence: CDR1 SGHTA, CDR2 FQGNSA. The CDR3 is 17 amino acids. V lost 5 bases and J lost 7; bases outside the gene matches: 13. The CDR3 region is CASSPGLAGSSRVTQYF. CDR3 coding DNA: TGTGCCAGCAGCCCGGGACTAGCGGGATCGTCAAGAGTGACCCAGTACTTC.

This clone was seen a single time. This sequence joins TRBV2 and TRBJ1-2; a possible D gene is TRBD1 (5 bases). Trimming pared 8 bases from V and 8 bases from J, leaving 24 bases between. CDR1 is SNHLY, CDR2 FYNNEI, per germline. The CDR3 loop spans 15 amino acids. Here the CDR3 DNA reads TGTGCCAGCTCGGCGCAGGGAAATTGGCTCGGGGGCTACACCTTC. Amino acids: CASSAQGNWLGGYTF.

The CDR3 DNA is TGTGCCAGCAGCGTATTCCCGGAGGGAGTGGGCACTGAAGCTTTCTTT. Encoded protein: CASSVFPEGVGTEAFF. The V and J genes are TRBV9 and TRBJ1-1; the D is unclear. With 1 base removed from V and 4 bases from J, the gap between germline ends came to 17 bases. CDR1 and CDR2 (germline): SGDLS, YYNGEE. The CDR3 covers 16 residues.